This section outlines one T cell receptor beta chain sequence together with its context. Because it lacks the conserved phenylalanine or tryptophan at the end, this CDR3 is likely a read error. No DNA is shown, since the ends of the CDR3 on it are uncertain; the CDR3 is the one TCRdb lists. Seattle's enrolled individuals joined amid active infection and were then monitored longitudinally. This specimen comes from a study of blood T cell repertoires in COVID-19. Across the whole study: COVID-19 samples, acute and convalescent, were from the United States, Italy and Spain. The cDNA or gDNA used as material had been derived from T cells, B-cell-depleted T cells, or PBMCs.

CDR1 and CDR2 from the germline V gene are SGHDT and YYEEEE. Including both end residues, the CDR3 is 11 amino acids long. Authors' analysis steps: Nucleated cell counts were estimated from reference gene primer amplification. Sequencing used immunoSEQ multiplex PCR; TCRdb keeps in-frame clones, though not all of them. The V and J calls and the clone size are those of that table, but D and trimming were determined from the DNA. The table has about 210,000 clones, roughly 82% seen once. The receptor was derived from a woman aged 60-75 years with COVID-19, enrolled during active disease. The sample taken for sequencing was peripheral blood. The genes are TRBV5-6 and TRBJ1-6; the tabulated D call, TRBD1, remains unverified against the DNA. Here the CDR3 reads CASSKWAVWQG.